This TCR beta chain was captured by sequencing in a study of breast tumors, draining lymph nodes, adjacent tissues. Overall study results and limits: Tumor and nontumor repertoires were significantly more similar in luminal-like than in basal-like breast cancer. Compared with lymph nodes, tumors were less diverse; compared with nontumor tissue, more.

The lymph nodes were axillary draining lymph nodes from breast cancer patients. This clonotype was counted many times. Its specificity is not known. TCRdb independently ran MiXCR on the multiplex PCR reads; one entry per CDR3 protein. The sample consists of some 150,000 distinct CDR3 sequences, approximately 20% of them appearing once. This clonotype was sampled from a female donor with breast cancer. Some clones in this sample may be carry-over from other donors' samples. Sequences were obtained from axillary lymph node tissue.

The CDR3 DNA follows: TGTGCCAGTAGTATGAGACAGGGTTACTACAATGAGCAGTTCTTC. Translation: CASSMRQGYYNEQFF. The J gene is TRBJ2-1, the V gene TRBV19; 7 bases match TRBD1. The germline V gene encodes CDR1 LNHDA and CDR2 SQIVND (reference sequence). CDR3 size: 15 residues. Trimming took 3 bases from V and 3 from J; bases not matched to a gene: 5. The whole variable domain, remainder taken from reference TRBV19 and TRBJ2-1, is DGGITQSPKYLFRKEGQNVTLSCEQNLNHDAMYWYRQDPGQGLRLIYYSQIVNDFQKGDIAEGYSVSREKKESFPLTVTSAQKNPTAFYLCASSMRQGYYNEQFFGPGTRLTVL.